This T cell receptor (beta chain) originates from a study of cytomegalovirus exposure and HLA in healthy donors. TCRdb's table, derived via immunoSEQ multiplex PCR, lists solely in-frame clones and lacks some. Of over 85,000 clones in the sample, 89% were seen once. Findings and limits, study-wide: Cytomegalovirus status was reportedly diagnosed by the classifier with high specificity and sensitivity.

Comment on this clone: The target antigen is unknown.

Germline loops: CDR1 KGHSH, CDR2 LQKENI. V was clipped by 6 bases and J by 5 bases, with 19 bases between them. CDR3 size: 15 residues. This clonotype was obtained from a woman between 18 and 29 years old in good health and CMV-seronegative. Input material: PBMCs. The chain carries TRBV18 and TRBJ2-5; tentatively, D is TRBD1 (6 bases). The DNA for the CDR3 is TGTGCCAGCTCCTCGCAACAGGGTGTTTGGGAGACCCAGTACTTC. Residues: CASSSQQGVWETQYF.